Listed below are T cell receptor beta chains from one sample, sequenced in a study of blood T cell repertoires in COVID-19. Sequencing used immunoSEQ multiplex PCR; TCRdb keeps in-frame clones, though not all of them. The sample consists of roughly 190,000 clones, approximately 86% of them appearing once. Sequencing was performed on PBMCs or T cells enriched from blood (not recorded which). Receptor source: a young woman who had recovered from COVID-19. Each CDR3 is given with its conserved first and last residue. D genes are given only for firm matches. Clone size is given for some rows only: seen once, a few or many times, or a class if the clone is expanded.

V gene: TRBV27
J gene: TRBJ2-7
D gene: .
clone size: .
CDR3 DNA: TGTGCCAGCAGTTTACTCGACAGACCCTACGAGCAGTACTTC
CDR3 protein: CASSLLDRPYEQYF

V gene: TRBV4-3
J gene: TRBJ2-1
D gene: TRBD2
clone size: once
CDR3 DNA: TGCGCCAGCAGCCCCGGGGGGGTTAGTAGCCTAAATGAGCAGTTCTTC
CDR3 protein: CASSPGGVSSLNEQFF

V gene: TRBV19
J gene: TRBJ1-4
D gene: .
clone size: .
CDR3 DNA: TGTGCCAGTAGCCCGTTGCTAGGAAATGAAAAACTGTTTTTT
CDR3 protein: CASSPLLGNEKLFF

V gene: TRBV18
J gene: TRBJ2-2
D gene: TRBD1
clone size: .
CDR3 DNA: TGTGCCAGCTCCCTCCTGGGACAGGCGAACACCGGGGAGCTGTTTTTT
CDR3 protein: CASSLLGQANTGELFF

V gene: TRBV24-1
J gene: TRBJ1-1
D gene: TRBD1
clone size: few
CDR3 DNA: TGTGCCACCAGTGATCCCCGAGGACAGGGGGGGGAAGCTTTCTTT
CDR3 protein: CATSDPRGQGGEAFF

V gene: TRBV24-1
J gene: TRBJ1-5
D gene: .
clone size: .
CDR3 DNA: TGTGCCACCAGTGATCCCAGAGGGAGCAGGCAGCCCCAGCATTTT
CDR3 protein: CATSDPRGSRQPQHF

V gene: TRBV10-2
J gene: TRBJ1-4
D gene: .
clone size: .
CDR3 DNA: TGCGCCAGCAGTCCAGCGCTCGGGGGTACGGAAAAACTGTTTTTT
CDR3 protein: CASSPALGGTEKLFF

V gene: TRBV13
J gene: TRBJ2-5
D gene: .
clone size: .
CDR3 DNA: TGTGCCAGCAGCCCAAGAGCGGGAGAGACCCAGTACTTC
CDR3 protein: CASSPRAGETQYF

V gene: TRBV6-1
J gene: TRBJ2-6
D gene: TRBD2
clone size: .
CDR3 DNA: TGTGCCAGCAGTGAATGGCTAGCGGGGTACTCTGGGGCCAACGTCCTGACTTTC
CDR3 protein: CASSEWLAGYSGANVLTF

V gene: TRBV12-3/TRBV12-4
J gene: TRBJ1-2
D gene: .
clone size: .
CDR3 DNA: TGTGCCAGCAGTTTAACGGGGTATGGCTACACCTTC
CDR3 protein: CASSLTGYGYTF

V gene: TRBV5-1
J gene: TRBJ2-7
D gene: TRBD1
clone size: few
CDR3 DNA: TGCGCCAGCAGCGTGACAGGGGGCTCCTACGAGCAGTACTTC
CDR3 protein: CASSVTGGSYEQYF

V gene: TRBV5-8
J gene: TRBJ2-5
D gene: TRBD2
clone size: .
CDR3 DNA: TGTGCCAGCAGCTTAGATACTAGCGGGAGTGGAGAGACCCAGTACTTC
CDR3 protein: CASSLDTSGSGETQYF

V gene: TRBV27
J gene: TRBJ2-7
D gene: .
clone size: few
CDR3 DNA: TGTGCCAGCGGCACTCGGGACACCTCCTACGAGCAGTACTTC
CDR3 protein: CASGTRDTSYEQYF

V gene: TRBV11-2
J gene: TRBJ2-7
D gene: .
clone size: once
CDR3 DNA: TGTGCCAGCAGCTTGGCGGCCTTCTCCTACGAGCAGTACTTC
CDR3 protein: CASSLAAFSYEQYF

V gene: TRBV27
J gene: TRBJ1-2
D gene: .
clone size: .
CDR3 DNA: TGTGCCAGCAGTTTAGGTGGGGGCGGTGGCTACACCTTC
CDR3 protein: CASSLGGGGGYTF

V gene: TRBV14
J gene: TRBJ2-7
D gene: .
clone size: .
CDR3 DNA: TGTGCCAGCAGCCAAAAACTATTGGAGCAGTACTTC
CDR3 protein: CASSQKLLEQYF

V gene: TRBV6-1
J gene: TRBJ1-2
D gene: TRBD1
clone size: .
CDR3 DNA: TGTGCCAGCAGTGAAGCGGGGACGACAGGGGGATTC
CDR3 protein: CASSEAGTTGGF

V gene: TRBV6-5
J gene: TRBJ1-1
D gene: TRBD1
clone size: once
CDR3 DNA: TGTGCCAGCAACAGGGGGCGGAACACTGAAGCTTTCTTT
CDR3 protein: CASNRGRNTEAFF

V gene: TRBV19
J gene: TRBJ1-6
D gene: TRBD1
clone size: .
CDR3 DNA: TGTGCCAGTAATAATCCGGGACAGGGCCATTCACCCCTCCACTTT
CDR3 protein: CASNNPGQGHSPLHF

V gene: TRBV5-8
J gene: TRBJ1-2
D gene: .
clone size: .
CDR3 DNA: TGTGCCAGCAGCCTTCCCCAGCAGGCCCTCATCAACTATGGCTACACCTTC
CDR3 protein: CASSLPQQALINYGYTF

V gene: TRBV2
J gene: TRBJ1-1
D gene: TRBD1
clone size: .
CDR3 DNA: TGTGCCAGCAGTGGAGACAGGGGGCTAGGCACTGAAGCTTTCTTT
CDR3 protein: CASSGDRGLGTEAFF

V gene: TRBV3-1/TRBV3-2
J gene: TRBJ1-5
D gene: TRBD1
clone size: .
CDR3 DNA: TGTGCCAGCAGCCAAGACGCGACAGGGATAAATCAGCCCCAGCATTTT
CDR3 protein: CASSQDATGINQPQHF

V gene: TRBV10-3
J gene: TRBJ2-3
D gene: TRBD2
clone size: .
CDR3 DNA: TGTGCCATCAGTGAAACCCCACCCGGGGGGAACTCAGATACGCAGTATTTT
CDR3 protein: CAISETPPGGNSDTQYF

V gene: TRBV11-1
J gene: TRBJ1-2
D gene: TRBD1
clone size: once
CDR3 DNA: TGTGCCAGCAGCGAGATGGACAGGGCGGGCTACACCTTC
CDR3 protein: CASSEMDRAGYTF

V gene: TRBV19
J gene: TRBJ2-3
D gene: .
clone size: .
CDR3 DNA: TGTGCCAGTAGTATACGACAGGTCTCTCCTAGCACAGATACGCAGTATTTT
CDR3 protein: CASSIRQVSPSTDTQYF

V gene: TRBV3-1/TRBV3-2
J gene: TRBJ1-2
D gene: .
clone size: once
CDR3 DNA: TGTGCCAGCAGCCAGAGCCTAGAGTTGGGTAAAGGAGGCTACACCTTC
CDR3 protein: CASSQSLELGKGGYTF

V gene: TRBV19
J gene: TRBJ1-2
D gene: .
clone size: .
CDR3 DNA: TGTGCCAGTAGTATAGCCGGGGGGCGTTCCATCTATGGCTACACCTTC
CDR3 protein: CASSIAGGRSIYGYTF

V gene: TRBV3-1/TRBV3-2
J gene: TRBJ2-2
D gene: TRBD1
clone size: many
CDR3 DNA: TGTGCCAGCAGCCAAGGGACAGGGGCGGGTACCGGGGAGCTGTTTTTT
CDR3 protein: CASSQGTGAGTGELFF

V gene: TRBV7-2
J gene: TRBJ2-3
D gene: .
clone size: .
CDR3 DNA: TGTGCCAGCAGCTCACCAATGATAACGGGTACGCAGTATTTT
CDR3 protein: CASSSPMITGTQYF

V gene: TRBV18
J gene: TRBJ2-5
D gene: .
clone size: .
CDR3 DNA: TGTGCCAGCTCACGGGGACATCAAGAGACCCAGTACTTC
CDR3 protein: CASSRGHQETQYF

V gene: TRBV9
J gene: TRBJ2-1
D gene: TRBD1
clone size: .
CDR3 DNA: TGTGCCAGCAGCGTAGGAGGGACAGCTGTGGGCAATGAGCAGTTCTTC
CDR3 protein: CASSVGGTAVGNEQFF

V gene: TRBV2
J gene: TRBJ2-3
D gene: .
clone size: .
CDR3 DNA: TGTGCCAGCAGTGAAGATATCACAGATACGCAGTATTTT
CDR3 protein: CASSEDITDTQYF

V gene: TRBV20-1
J gene: TRBJ1-2
D gene: .
clone size: .
CDR3 DNA: TGCAGTGCTAGTGATCGAGAACTCTATGGCTACACCTTC
CDR3 protein: CSASDRELYGYTF

V gene: TRBV12-5
J gene: TRBJ2-3
D gene: TRBD2
clone size: .
CDR3 DNA: TGTGCTAGTGGTTTGGTAACAGCGGGGGCCCACACAGATACGCAGTATTTT
CDR3 protein: CASGLVTAGAHTDTQYF

V gene: TRBV18
J gene: TRBJ1-5
D gene: TRBD1
clone size: .
CDR3 DNA: TGTGCCAGCTCGCGCACAGGGGGGAGCAATCAGCCCCAGCATTTT
CDR3 protein: CASSRTGGSNQPQHF

V gene: TRBV6-6
J gene: TRBJ1-2
D gene: TRBD1
clone size: .
CDR3 DNA: TGTGCCAGCAGTTACTCTCCGGGACAGAGTGGCTACACCTTC
CDR3 protein: CASSYSPGQSGYTF

V gene: TRBV6-2/TRBV6-3
J gene: TRBJ1-1
D gene: TRBD1
clone size: once
CDR3 DNA: TGTGCCAGCAACCCGACAGGGAGATCCACTGAAGCTTTCTTT
CDR3 protein: CASNPTGRSTEAFF

V gene: TRBV2
J gene: TRBJ2-6
D gene: .
clone size: few
CDR3 DNA: TGTGCCAGTACTACAGGGCCCTCTGGGGCCAACGTCCTGACTTTC
CDR3 protein: CASTTGPSGANVLTF

V gene: TRBV6-5
J gene: TRBJ1-3
D gene: .
clone size: .
CDR3 DNA: TGTGCCAGCATTACTATGAGCTCTGGAAACACCATATATTTT
CDR3 protein: CASITMSSGNTIYF

V gene: TRBV6-5
J gene: TRBJ2-7
D gene: TRBD1
clone size: .
CDR3 DNA: TGTGCCAGCCGTTTCCGGGACAGCATATACGAGCAGTACTTC
CDR3 protein: CASRFRDSIYEQYF